The entry below gives a single T cell receptor beta chain sequence along with its context. A much larger clone differs by one base, so this may be a read error. The sample belongs to a study of molecular identifiers for immune sequencing clone quantification. Overall study: Four of five RNA aliquots from around 20,000 or 100,000 naive CD8 T cells were sequenced.

The CDR3 sequence is 11 residues long. Germline assignment: CDR1 SQVTM and CDR2 ANQGSEA. Sorting recovered naive CD8 T cells on a CD8+CD4-CCR7+CD45RA+ profile. TCRdb processed the PCR reads anew with MiXCR; each CDR3 protein has one entry. The repertoire holds tens of thousands of distinct CDR3 sequences, with 24% as singletons. This chain links TRBV29-1 with TRBJ2-2; D call uncertain. The specimen was naive CD8+ T cells from blood, with Jurkat cell RNA spiked in. Sample subset: FACS-sorted CD8+CD4-CCR7+CD45RA+ naive T cells. The receptor comes from a human donor in good health. Some libraries in this study had Jurkat cell RNA spiked in. The CDR3 nucleotides are TGCGGCGTTGTAGACACCGGGGAGCTGTTTTTT. Protein sequence: CGVVDTGELFF.